The present TCR beta chain was sequenced within a study of T cells after yellow fever vaccination. Study-level findings and limits: Clones that expanded after primary vaccination mostly reappeared after the booster (roughly 97% CD4, approximately 89% CD8). Of the clonotypes, a small share occurred in both CD4 and CD8 compartments.

As regards this clonotype: Its antigen is undetermined.

The CDR3 is 12 residues long. The germline CDR1 and CDR2 sequences are GTSNPN and SVGIG (reference sequence). V lost 4 bases, J lost 4 bases, and 10 bases lay in between. TCRdb passed the 5' RACE reads through MiXCR, listing each CDR3 protein once. The table has around 140,000 distinct CDR3 sequences, more than 6.5% seen once; the top ten hold 0.55% to 0.7%. The sequences come from CD4+ T cells sorted from PBMCs, collected 10 days after the yellow fever booster vaccination. The rearrangement uses TRBV30 and TRBJ1-2, with unresolved D. This clonotype originated in a man aged 30-40 years who received the YFV17D yellow fever vaccine. The CDR3 nucleotides read TGTGCCTGGACCCCGGGAGGCTATGGCTACACCTTC. This translates into CAWTPGGYGYTF. Full variable domain (remainder filled in from reference TRBV30 and TRBJ1-2): SQTIHQWPATLVQPVGSPLSLECTVEGTSNPNLYWYRQAAGRGLQLLFYSVGIGQISSEVPQNLSASRPQDRQFILSSKKLLLSDSGFYLCAWTPGGYGYTFGSGTRLTVV.